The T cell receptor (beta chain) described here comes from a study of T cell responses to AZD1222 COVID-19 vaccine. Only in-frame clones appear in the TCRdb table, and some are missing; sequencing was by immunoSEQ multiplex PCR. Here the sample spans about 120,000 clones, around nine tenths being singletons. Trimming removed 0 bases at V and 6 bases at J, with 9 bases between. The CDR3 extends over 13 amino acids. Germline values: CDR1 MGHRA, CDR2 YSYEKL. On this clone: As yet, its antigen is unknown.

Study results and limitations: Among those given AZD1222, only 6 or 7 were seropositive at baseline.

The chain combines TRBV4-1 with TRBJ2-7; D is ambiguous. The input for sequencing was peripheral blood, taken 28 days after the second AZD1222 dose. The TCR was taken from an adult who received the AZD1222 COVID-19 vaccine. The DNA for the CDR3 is TGCGCCAGCAGCCAAGAATTAGCTACCGAGCAGTACTTC. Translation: CASSQELATEQYF.